A single T cell receptor beta chain is shown here with its context. Germline CDR1 KGHSH, CDR2 LQKENI. V lost 3 bases, J lost 6 bases, and 21 bases lay in between. This CDR3 comprises 16 residues. These data come from a study of shared clonotypes between healthy human individuals. Clones were sequenced by immunoSEQ multiplex PCR, and TCRdb holds only the in-frame ones, with some missing. The sample includes about 1 million clones, about 75% of them seen just once. There were no recent acute infections or vaccinations among the donors, who were healthy HIV-negative adults. Every donor was a Caucasian adult from Nashville, Tennessee. The authors divided CD4+ cells into CD45RA+ naive and CD45RA-negative memory subsets.

The J gene is TRBJ2-7, the V gene TRBV18; tentatively, D is TRBD2 (5 bases). This receptor was obtained from a man between 18 and 35 years old in good health. The source material was memory CD4+ T cells sorted from blood. The subset is: CD45RA-negative fraction. This chain's CDR3 is CASSPDLPGSRGEQYF. CDR3 DNA: TGTGCCAGCTCACCTGACCTCCCCGGCTCACGGGGCGAGCAGTACTTC.